The rows below give T cell receptor beta chains drawn from one sample of a study of blood T cell repertoires in COVID-19. Repertoires were generated with immunoSEQ multiplex PCR, while TCRdb's copy carries only in-frame clones and drops some. The profile shows around 300,000 clones, roughly 86% of them singletons. Sequenced material: PBMCs or T cells enriched from blood (not recorded which). The receptors were sampled from a young woman who had recovered from COVID-19. CDR3s include the opening cysteine and the closing phenylalanine or tryptophan. D genes are given only for firm matches. A row's size may be missing; if present it is once, few, many or a size class.

v_gene: TRBV2
j_gene: TRBJ2-4
abundance: .
d_gene: TRBD1
CDR3aa: CASREGQGVPSVLAKNIQYF
CDR3nt: TGTGCCAGCAGAGAGGGACAGGGGGTTCCTAGCGTTCTAGCCAAAAACATTCAGTACTTC

v_gene: TRBV21-1
j_gene: TRBJ1-5
abundance: once
d_gene: .
CDR3aa: CASSKGDRGNQPQHF
CDR3nt: TGTGCCAGCAGCAAAGGTGACAGGGGCAATCAGCCCCAGCATTTT

v_gene: TRBV4-2
j_gene: TRBJ1-2
abundance: .
d_gene: .
CDR3aa: CASSQVPRQTYGYTF
CDR3nt: TGTGCCAGCAGCCAAGTCCCGAGACAGACGTATGGCTACACCTTC

v_gene: TRBV27
j_gene: TRBJ2-7
abundance: few
d_gene: .
CDR3aa: CASSPRRRSSYEQYF
CDR3nt: TGTGCCAGCAGCCCACGTAGGCGGTCCTCCTACGAGCAGTACTTC

v_gene: TRBV7-2
j_gene: TRBJ1-1
abundance: .
d_gene: .
CDR3aa: CASSLGGGGTEAFF
CDR3nt: TGTGCCAGCAGCTTAGGGGGGGGAGGCACTGAAGCTTTCTTT

v_gene: TRBV3-1/TRBV3-2
j_gene: TRBJ1-3
abundance: .
d_gene: .
CDR3aa: CASSQDRRGYSGNTIYF
CDR3nt: TGTGCCAGCAGCCAAGACCGGCGGGGCTACTCTGGAAACACCATATATTTT

v_gene: TRBV6-5
j_gene: TRBJ1-3
abundance: .
d_gene: .
CDR3aa: CASHPRGRTGNTIYF
CDR3nt: TGTGCCAGCCACCCCCGAGGTAGAACTGGAAACACCATATATTTT

v_gene: TRBV28
j_gene: TRBJ1-5
abundance: .
d_gene: .
CDR3aa: CASSPQGGTNNQPQHF
CDR3nt: TGTGCCAGCAGTCCACAGGGTGGGACGAACAATCAGCCCCAGCATTTT

v_gene: TRBV4-2
j_gene: TRBJ2-6
abundance: .
d_gene: .
CDR3aa: CASSQDWAPGGANVLTF
CDR3nt: TGTGCCAGCAGCCAAGATTGGGCCCCGGGAGGGGCCAACGTCCTGACTTTC

v_gene: TRBV7-9
j_gene: TRBJ2-7
abundance: .
d_gene: .
CDR3aa: CASSLEPLGGPSWTYEQYF
CDR3nt: TGTGCCAGCAGCTTAGAACCCCTTGGCGGCCCATCTTGGACCTACGAGCAGTACTTC

v_gene: TRBV5-4
j_gene: TRBJ1-2
abundance: .
d_gene: .
CDR3aa: CASSLARTNYGYTF
CDR3nt: TGTGCCAGCAGCTTGGCCAGAACTAACTATGGCTACACCTTC

v_gene: TRBV4-1
j_gene: TRBJ2-7
abundance: .
d_gene: .
CDR3aa: CASSQGFGWRGSYEQYF
CDR3nt: TGCGCCAGCAGCCAAGGGTTCGGGTGGCGGGGAAGCTACGAGCAGTACTTC

v_gene: TRBV15
j_gene: TRBJ1-3
abundance: .
d_gene: .
CDR3aa: CATSSTSGSGNTIYF
CDR3nt: TGTGCCACCAGCAGCACCTCGGGCTCTGGAAACACCATATATTTT

v_gene: TRBV7-9
j_gene: TRBJ1-6
abundance: .
d_gene: .
CDR3aa: CASSNDLEAPLHF
CDR3nt: TGTGCCAGCAGCAACGACCTGGAGGCACCCCTCCACTTT

v_gene: TRBV5-4
j_gene: TRBJ1-1
abundance: .
d_gene: .
CDR3aa: CASSLAGWVEAFF
CDR3nt: TGTGCCAGCAGCTTGGCAGGGTGGGTTGAAGCTTTCTTT

v_gene: TRBV5-4
j_gene: TRBJ2-5
abundance: many
d_gene: TRBD2
CDR3aa: CASSTTSGRAQETQYF
CDR3nt: TGTGCCAGCAGCACAACTAGCGGGAGGGCGCAAGAGACCCAGTACTTC

v_gene: TRBV6-5
j_gene: TRBJ2-1
abundance: .
d_gene: .
CDR3aa: CASTGGTYNEQFF
CDR3nt: TGTGCCAGCACTGGGGGGACCTACAATGAGCAGTTCTTC

v_gene: TRBV29-1
j_gene: TRBJ2-7
abundance: .
d_gene: .
CDR3aa: CSVQSQAPKQYF
CDR3nt: TGCAGCGTACAGAGCCAGGCGCCAAAGCAGTACTTC

v_gene: TRBV18
j_gene: TRBJ1-1
abundance: .
d_gene: .
CDR3aa: CASSPREDTEAFF
CDR3nt: TGTGCCAGCTCACCACGGGAGGACACTGAAGCTTTCTTT

v_gene: TRBV3-1/TRBV3-2
j_gene: TRBJ2-1
abundance: .
d_gene: TRBD2
CDR3aa: CASSQDVVAGGVEQFF
CDR3nt: TGTGCCAGCAGCCAAGATGTGGTAGCGGGGGGTGTTGAGCAGTTCTTC

v_gene: TRBV18
j_gene: TRBJ2-7
abundance: .
d_gene: TRBD1
CDR3aa: CASSLAGTGKNCEQYF
CDR3nt: TGTGCCAGCTCACTCGCCGGGACAGGGAAGAATTGCGAGCAGTACTTC

v_gene: TRBV14
j_gene: TRBJ2-7
abundance: .
d_gene: TRBD1
CDR3aa: CASSQNRWQQGPEETGEQYF
CDR3nt: TGTGCCAGCAGCCAAAACCGATGGCAACAGGGGCCAGAGGAAACTGGCGAGCAGTACTTC

v_gene: TRBV7-5
j_gene: TRBJ2-1
abundance: .
d_gene: .
CDR3aa: CVRSRLPSGSSYNEQFF
CDR3nt: TGTGTCAGAAGTCGACTACCTTCAGGTAGCTCCTACAATGAGCAGTTCTTC

v_gene: TRBV5-1
j_gene: TRBJ2-7
abundance: .
d_gene: TRBD1
CDR3aa: CASSLTNSRGRNGREQYF
CDR3nt: TGCGCCAGCAGCCTGACTAACTCCAGGGGGCGAAACGGACGCGAGCAGTACTTC

v_gene: TRBV11-2
j_gene: TRBJ2-7
abundance: .
d_gene: TRBD2
CDR3aa: CASSLELAGRHEQYF
CDR3nt: TGTGCCAGCAGCTTAGAGCTAGCGGGACGACACGAGCAGTACTTC

v_gene: TRBV4-1
j_gene: TRBJ2-1
abundance: .
d_gene: .
CDR3aa: CASSQDQLGRGQFF
CDR3nt: TGCGCCAGCAGCCAAGATCAGTTGGGCAGGGGGCAGTTCTTC

v_gene: TRBV10-1
j_gene: TRBJ1-4
abundance: .
d_gene: TRBD1
CDR3aa: CASSESRTGAEKLFF
CDR3nt: TGCGCCAGCAGTGAGTCGAGGACAGGGGCTGAAAAACTGTTTTTT

v_gene: TRBV7-2
j_gene: TRBJ2-7
abundance: .
d_gene: TRBD2
CDR3aa: CASSLLAGGPYEQYF
CDR3nt: TGTGCCAGCAGCTTGCTAGCGGGAGGACCCTACGAGCAGTACTTC

v_gene: TRBV27
j_gene: TRBJ1-5
abundance: .
d_gene: TRBD1
CDR3aa: CASSFRFLRDRLHPQHF
CDR3nt: TGTGCCAGCAGTTTTCGCTTCTTGAGGGACAGGCTTCACCCCCAGCATTTT

v_gene: TRBV7-2
j_gene: TRBJ2-7
abundance: .
d_gene: TRBD1
CDR3aa: CASSLAGQEPVYEQYF
CDR3nt: TGTGCCAGCAGCTTAGCGGGACAGGAGCCGGTCTACGAGCAGTACTTC

v_gene: TRBV7-8
j_gene: TRBJ1-6
abundance: .
d_gene: TRBD1
CDR3aa: CASSSEQGPYSPLHF
CDR3nt: TGTGCCAGCAGCTCCGAACAGGGGCCTTATTCACCCCTCCACTTT

v_gene: TRBV6-5
j_gene: TRBJ2-3
abundance: .
d_gene: TRBD2
CDR3aa: CASRPGLESTDTQYF
CDR3nt: TGTGCCAGCAGGCCGGGACTAGAGAGCACAGATACGCAGTATTTT

v_gene: TRBV11-3
j_gene: TRBJ2-7
abundance: once
d_gene: .
CDR3aa: CASGSSTGYEQYF
CDR3nt: TGTGCCAGCGGATCCTCGACAGGTTACGAGCAGTACTTC

v_gene: TRBV7-9
j_gene: TRBJ1-6
abundance: once
d_gene: .
CDR3aa: CASSRWQENSPLHF
CDR3nt: TGTGCCAGCAGCCGGTGGCAGGAAAATTCACCCCTCCACTTT

v_gene: TRBV28
j_gene: TRBJ2-7
abundance: .
d_gene: TRBD1
CDR3aa: CASSIPGQKFYEQYF
CDR3nt: TGTGCCAGCAGTATTCCGGGACAGAAGTTCTACGAGCAGTACTTC

v_gene: TRBV5-4
j_gene: TRBJ2-7
abundance: .
d_gene: .
CDR3aa: CASSDPGITYEQYF
CDR3nt: TGTGCCAGCAGCGACCCAGGGATAACCTACGAGCAGTACTTC

v_gene: TRBV27
j_gene: TRBJ1-5
abundance: .
d_gene: .
CDR3aa: CASSLWPGHSNQPQHF
CDR3nt: TGTGCCAGCAGTTTATGGCCAGGTCATAGCAATCAGCCCCAGCATTTT

v_gene: TRBV7-8
j_gene: TRBJ2-3
abundance: .
d_gene: TRBD2
CDR3aa: CASSSTGGPGDTQYF
CDR3nt: TGTGCCAGCAGCTCTACGGGGGGGCCAGGAGATACGCAGTATTTT

v_gene: TRBV11-2
j_gene: TRBJ2-6
abundance: .
d_gene: .
CDR3aa: CASSLQGPGANVLTF
CDR3nt: TGTGCCAGCAGCTTACAGGGGCCTGGGGCCAACGTCCTGACTTTC

v_gene: TRBV7-9
j_gene: TRBJ2-6
abundance: .
d_gene: .
CDR3aa: CASSLTGVAGANVLTF
CDR3nt: TGTGCCAGCAGCTTAACGGGGGTCGCTGGGGCCAACGTCCTGACTTTC

v_gene: TRBV5-1
j_gene: TRBJ2-5
abundance: .
d_gene: TRBD1
CDR3aa: CASSLQGVQETQYF
CDR3nt: TGCGCCAGCAGCTTGCAGGGGGTCCAAGAGACCCAGTACTTC

v_gene: TRBV11-2
j_gene: TRBJ2-1
abundance: .
d_gene: .
CDR3aa: CASRGETGFNEQFF
CDR3nt: TGTGCCAGCAGGGGAGAGACGGGGTTCAATGAGCAGTTCTTC

v_gene: TRBV29-1
j_gene: TRBJ1-5
abundance: once
d_gene: TRBD1
CDR3aa: CSVAGGQGYRNQPQHF
CDR3nt: TGCAGCGTCGCCGGGGGACAGGGCTATCGCAATCAGCCCCAGCATTTT

v_gene: TRBV27
j_gene: TRBJ2-5
abundance: .
d_gene: TRBD2
CDR3aa: CASSLSVGGGQETQYF
CDR3nt: TGTGCCAGCAGTTTATCTGTTGGCGGGGGCCAAGAGACCCAGTACTTC

v_gene: TRBV7-9
j_gene: TRBJ2-7
abundance: .
d_gene: TRBD1
CDR3aa: CASSPSGQGTAEQYF
CDR3nt: TGTGCCAGCAGTCCTTCGGGACAGGGTACGGCCGAGCAGTACTTC

v_gene: TRBV9
j_gene: TRBJ2-7
abundance: .
d_gene: TRBD2
CDR3aa: CASGKRGVRSYEQYF
CDR3nt: TGTGCCAGCGGCAAACGGGGGGTGAGGTCCTACGAGCAGTACTTC

v_gene: TRBV5-1
j_gene: TRBJ2-7
abundance: .
d_gene: .
CDR3aa: CASSPSGNSYEQYF
CDR3nt: TGCGCCAGCAGCCCGTCGGGGAACTCCTACGAGCAGTACTTC

v_gene: TRBV5-8
j_gene: TRBJ2-2
abundance: .
d_gene: .
CDR3aa: CASSSIAAGELFF
CDR3nt: TGTGCCAGCAGCTCCATCGCGGCCGGGGAGCTGTTTTTT

v_gene: TRBV10-3
j_gene: TRBJ1-1
abundance: .
d_gene: .
CDR3aa: CAISVSGDDGAFF
CDR3nt: TGTGCCATCAGTGTATCAGGGGACGACGGGGCTTTCTTT

v_gene: TRBV14
j_gene: TRBJ2-7
abundance: .
d_gene: TRBD2
CDR3aa: CASSRDFGLAGYSSYEQYF
CDR3nt: TGTGCCAGCAGCCGGGACTTTGGACTAGCGGGGTACAGCTCCTACGAGCAGTACTTC

v_gene: TRBV5-4
j_gene: TRBJ1-1
abundance: .
d_gene: .
CDR3aa: CASSLDRMNTEAFF
CDR3nt: TGTGCCAGCAGCTTGGACAGAATGAACACTGAAGCTTTCTTT